What follows are 9 T cell receptor beta chains derived from one specimen sequenced in a study of T-cell reconstitution after alpha-beta-depleted transplantation in children. For TCRbeta, the library was prepared with unique molecular identifiers. TCRdb processed the PCR reads anew with MiXCR; each CDR3 protein has one entry. The sample carries a few hundred thousand distinct CDR3 sequences, under 20% recorded once. Sample: PBMCs, mostly from graft donor cells, taken 360 days after TCRalphabeta/CD19-depleted stem cell transplant. The source of these receptors is a boy under two years old who had a stem cell transplant for Wiskott-Aldrich syndrome, so the T cells may come from the graft donor.

This clonotype was counted a few times. The chain has TRBV11-2 and TRBJ2-2; 7 nucleotides agree with TRBD1. V shed 2 bases and J 0 bases; nucleotides not matched to a gene: 9. The CDR3 covers 18 residues. CDR1 and CDR2 from the germline V gene are SGHAT and FQNNGV. This CDR3 reads CASSLKGQGTANTGELFF. CDR3 nucleotides: TGTGCCAGCAGCTTAAAAGGTCAGGGGACAGCGAACACCGGGGAGCTGTTTTTT.

This clonotype was found a few times. The J gene is TRBJ2-1, the V gene TRBV15, with 7 bases identical to TRBD1. Germline CDR1 is LNHNV and CDR2 is YYDKDF (reference sequence). J lost 0 bases, V lost 5 bases, and 4 bases had no gene match. The CDR3 runs to 15 residues. CDR3 region: CATSWTGRSYNEQFF. The CDR3 nucleotides read TGTGCCACCAGCTGGACAGGACGCTCCTACAATGAGCAGTTCTTC.

This clonotype has just a few counts. The J gene is TRBJ2-1, the V gene TRBV6-1; possible D gene TRBD2, 7 bases. Trimming took 6 bases from V and 5 from J, leaving 14 bases between them. Germline-derived CDR1 and CDR2 are MNHNS and SASEGT. The CDR3 length is 14 residues. CDR3 residues: CASSRGAVHNEQFF. The CDR3 DNA follows: TGTGCCAGCAGCCGGGGGGCGGTCCACAATGAGCAGTTCTTC.

There are a few counts of this clonotype. The V call is TRBV5-1, the J call TRBJ2-3; TRBD2 is a possible D gene (6 bases). Germline CDR1 reads SGHRS; CDR2 reads YFSETQ. There are 16 residues in the CDR3. Trimming shortened V by 0 bases and J by 1 base, and 12 bases separated the two germline ends. The CDR3 DNA reads as TGCGCCAGCAGCTTGGTGCGGGGTAAAGGCACAGATACGCAGTATTTT. Translation gives CASSLVRGKGTDTQYF.

This clonotype appeared a few times. The rearrangement joins TRBV7-9 to TRBJ2-3; D might be TRBD2 (5 bases). The germline CDR1 and CDR2 sequences are SEHNR and FQNEAQ (reference sequence). This CDR3 is 17 amino acids long. Trimming removed 2 bases at V and 1 base at J, with 16 bases between. This CDR3 is CASSLLPPQEGTDTQYF. CDR3 in DNA: TGTGCCAGCAGCTTACTCCCCCCGCAGGAGGGCACAGATACGCAGTATTTT.

The chain couples TRBV2 to TRBJ1-6, with 7 positions matching TRBD1. Germline-derived CDR1 and CDR2 are SNHLY and FYNNEI. The CDR3 covers 15 residues. With V trimmed by 6 bases and J by 9 bases, 11 bases remained unmatched. The CDR3 loop reads CASRPNDYRGSPLHF. CDR3 nucleotide sequence: TGTGCCAGCAGGCCCAACGACTACAGGGGTTCACCCCTCCACTTT.

This clonotype was found a few times. The rearrangement uses TRBV6-2 or TRBV6-3 and TRBJ2-7; maybe TRBD2 (6 bases). Germline CDR1 and CDR2: MNHEY and SVGEGT. V was pared by 6 bases and J by 0 bases, with 9 bases between. The CDR3 has 13 amino acids. DNA of the CDR3: TGTGCCAGCAGGAAGGGACTCTCCTACGAGCAGTACTTC. Its translation: CASRKGLSYEQYF.

This clonotype was observed at least ten times. The CDR3 coding sequence is TGCGCCAGCAGCATTAGCGGCAGCACAGATACGCAGTATTTT. It encodes CASSISGSTDTQYF. The chain joins TRBV5-1 to TRBJ2-3, with a possible D match to TRBD2 (6 bases). The germline CDR1 and CDR2 sequences are SGHRS and YFSETQ. The CDR3 consists of 14 residues. V shed 4 bases and J shed 0 bases, with 9 bases lying between them.

In this sample, this clonotype turned up a few times. V usage is TRBV15 and J usage is TRBJ2-1, with 12 nucleotides matching TRBD1. Trimming removed 5 bases from V and 3 bases from J; junction bases left unmatched: 11. Germline loops: CDR1 LNHNV, CDR2 YYDKDF (reference sequence). The CDR3 runs to 18 residues. The CDR3 region has the DNA TGTGCCACCAGCCCGCGGAGGGGGACAGGGGGCCTCTACAATGAGCAGTTCTTC. Amino acid sequence: CATSPRRGTGGLYNEQFF.